This T cell receptor beta chain was identified during a study of shared clonotypes between healthy human individuals. Study-level points and caveats: Clonotype sharing across a handful of donors was observed for around 5% of naive CD4 clonotypes. Sequencing of the sorted subsets was shown by rarefaction to be incomplete despite large depth.

Comments on this clone: Its specificity is unknown.

CD8 cells classed as naive were CD45RO-negative and positively selected for CCR7, excluding terminally differentiated effector memory CD45RA+ cells. Under the authors' procedure: Without quality scores, immunoSEQ junctional reads could not be filtered like full-length reads. The repertoire was sequenced with immunoSEQ multiplex PCR; TCRdb's copy has only in-frame clones and lacks some. Clone size and V and J calls were adopted from that table, with D and trimming inferred from the DNA. The sample yields roughly 2,000,000 clones, just under 95% seen once. What was sequenced was naive CD8+ T cells from PBMCs. This TCR derives from a man aged 18-30 years in good health. Some clones in this sample may be carry-over from other donors' samples.

The CDR3 spells CASSLGGYMPEAFF. The CDR3, as DNA: TGTGCCAGCAGCTTAGGTGGGTATATGCCTGAAGCTTTCTTT. The chain carries TRBV7-8 and TRBJ1-1; unclear D gene. Germline lookup yields CDR1 SGHVS and CDR2 FQNEAQ. The CDR3 has 14 amino acids. V was clipped by 1 base and J by 6 bases, with 12 bases between them.